The source of this TCR beta chain is a study of blood T cell repertoires in COVID-19. Study-level background: In each case, the material was cDNA or gDNA derived from T cells, B-cell-depleted T cells, or PBMCs.

Repertoires were generated with immunoSEQ multiplex PCR, while TCRdb's copy carries only in-frame clones and drops some. The sample contains about 160,000 clones, around four fifths of which appear only once. V lost 0 bases to trimming and J lost 5 bases, with 4 bases between them. The germline V gene encodes CDR1 LGHNA and CDR2 YSLEER. CDR3 size: 13 residues. V usage is TRBV4-3 and J usage is TRBJ1-4, with D uncertain. Source material: peripheral blood. The TCR sequence derives from a man in his sixties or seventies with acute or convalescent COVID-19. The CDR3 sequence: CASSQDGNEKLFF. The CDR3 DNA reads as TGCGCCAGCAGCCAAGACGGGAATGAAAAACTGTTTTTT.